The source of this TCR beta chain is a study of human T cells and chemical hapten exposure. TCRdb fed the RACE reads into MiXCR, producing one record per CDR3 protein. The table shows around 76,000 distinct CDR3 sequences, with about 11% occurring only once. This clonotype was detected many times. Stated time point: patch test 1, 2 weeks after DPC sensitization. Treatment described: therapeutic diphenylcyclopropenone sensitization with weekly scalp DPC. Trimming removed 2 bases at V and 6 bases at J, with 5 bases between. The germline V gene has CDR1 SGDLS and CDR2 YYNGEE. The CDR3 sequence is 12 residues long.

The clonotype originates from a woman aged 55-69 years with alopecia areata. Some clones in this sample may be carry-over from other donors' samples. Sequenced material: whole blood, taken in connection with sensitization to the hapten diphenylcyclopropenone (DPC). The chain recombines TRBV9 with TRBJ2-2; D is undetermined. CDR3 region: CASSVSSGELFF. The CDR3 DNA sequence: TGTGCCAGCAGCGTTAGCTCCGGGGAGCTGTTTTTT.